One and the same sample provided the 2 T cell receptor beta chains below, sequenced in a study of radiotherapy plus CTLA-4 blockade in lung cancer. Method: immunoSEQ multiplex PCR; TCRdb's copy keeps in-frame clones and lacks some. The table records roughly 80,000 clones, under 80% of them present only once. The specimen comprised peripheral blood, sampled from a patient treated with radiotherapy plus ipilimumab. The receptors derive from a human donor with non-small cell lung cancer who had a partial response to radiotherapy plus ipilimumab. Some clones in this sample may be carry-over from other donors' samples.

The table lists this clone with a few counts. This chain links TRBV4-1 with TRBJ2-1; TRBD1 matches 11 bases. V lost 1 base to trimming and J lost 8 bases; unmatched junction nucleotides: 7. Per the germline V gene, CDR1 is MGHRA and CDR2 is YSYEKL. The CDR3 is 16 residues long. CDR3 DNA: TGCGCCAGCAGCCAAGTCGGACAGGGGGCGGAAGATGAGCAGTTCTTC. Protein product: CASSQVGQGAEDEQFF.

The chain carries TRBV19 and TRBJ2-1; TRBD1 aligns across 8 bases. Trimming took 6 bases from V and 8 from J; bases not matched to a gene: 3. CDR3 length: 12 residues. From germline, CDR1 is LNHDA and CDR2 SQIVND (reference sequence). CDR3: CASSKQGDEQFF. The CDR3 bases are TGTGCCAGTAGCAAACAGGGGGATGAGCAGTTCTTC.